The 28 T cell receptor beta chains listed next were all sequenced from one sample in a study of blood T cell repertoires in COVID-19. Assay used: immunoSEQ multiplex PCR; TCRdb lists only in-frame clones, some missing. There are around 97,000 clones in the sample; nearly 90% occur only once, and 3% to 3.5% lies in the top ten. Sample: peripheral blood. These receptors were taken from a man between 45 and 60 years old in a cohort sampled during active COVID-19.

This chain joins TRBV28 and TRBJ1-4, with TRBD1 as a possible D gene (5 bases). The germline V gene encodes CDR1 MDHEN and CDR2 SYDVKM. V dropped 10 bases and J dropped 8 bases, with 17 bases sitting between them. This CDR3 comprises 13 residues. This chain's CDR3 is CATSLGVGEKLFF. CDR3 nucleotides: TGTGCCACCTCGCTAGGGGTGGGGGAAAAACTGTTTTTT.

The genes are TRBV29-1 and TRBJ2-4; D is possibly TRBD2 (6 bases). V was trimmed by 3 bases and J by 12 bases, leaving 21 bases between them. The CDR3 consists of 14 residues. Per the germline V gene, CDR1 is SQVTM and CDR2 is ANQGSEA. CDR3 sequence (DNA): TGCAGCGTTGATCTAACCGGGACTGCATTGACTCAGTACTTC. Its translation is CSVDLTGTALTQYF.

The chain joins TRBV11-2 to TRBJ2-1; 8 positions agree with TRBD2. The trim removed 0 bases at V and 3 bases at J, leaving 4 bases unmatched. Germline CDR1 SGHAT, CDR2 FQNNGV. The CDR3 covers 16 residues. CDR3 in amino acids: CASSLEGTSVYNEQFF. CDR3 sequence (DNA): TGTGCCAGCAGCTTAGAGGGGACTAGTGTCTACAATGAGCAGTTCTTC.

The CDR3 loop reads CASSLPGGQKNSPLHF. The CDR3 DNA is TGTGCCAGCAGCTTACCGGGAGGACAGAAGAATTCACCCCTCCACTTT. This sequence joins TRBV11-1 and TRBJ1-6, with D possibly TRBD1 on 6 matching bases. The CDR3 has 16 residues. Trimming took off 2 bases at V and 7 bases at J, with 15 bases between the two ends. The germline V gene encodes CDR1 SGHAT and CDR2 FQDESV (reference sequence).

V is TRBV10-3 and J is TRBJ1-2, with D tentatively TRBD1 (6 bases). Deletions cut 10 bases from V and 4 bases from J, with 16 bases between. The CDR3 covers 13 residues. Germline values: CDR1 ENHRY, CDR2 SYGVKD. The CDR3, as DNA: TGTGCCACGGCACAGGGTTTTGCCTATGGCTACACCTTC. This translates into CATAQGFAYGYTF.

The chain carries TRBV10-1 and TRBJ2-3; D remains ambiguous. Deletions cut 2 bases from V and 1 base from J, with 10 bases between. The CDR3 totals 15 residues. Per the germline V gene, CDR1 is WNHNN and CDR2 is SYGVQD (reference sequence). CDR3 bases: TGCGCCAGCAGTGAGCGGGTAAGTGGCACAGATACGCAGTATTTT. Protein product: CASSERVSGTDTQYF.

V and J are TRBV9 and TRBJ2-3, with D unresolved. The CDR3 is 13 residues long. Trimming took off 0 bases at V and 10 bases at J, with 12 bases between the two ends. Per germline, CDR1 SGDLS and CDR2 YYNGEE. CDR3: CASSVAPVLSQYF. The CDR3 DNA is TGTGCCAGCAGCGTAGCCCCGGTTCTATCGCAGTATTTT.

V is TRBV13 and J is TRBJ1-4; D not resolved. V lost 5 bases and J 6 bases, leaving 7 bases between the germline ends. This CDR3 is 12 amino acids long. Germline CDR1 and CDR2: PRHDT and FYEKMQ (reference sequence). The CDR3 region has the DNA TGTGCCAGCAGCGGAGACGATGAAAAACTGTTTTTT. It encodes CASSGDDEKLFF.

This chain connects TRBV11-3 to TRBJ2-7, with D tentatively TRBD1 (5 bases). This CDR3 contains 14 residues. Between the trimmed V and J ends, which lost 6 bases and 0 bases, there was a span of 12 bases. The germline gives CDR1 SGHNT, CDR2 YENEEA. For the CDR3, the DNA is TGTGCCAGCAGTAAGGGGCCTAGCTCCTACGAGCAGTACTTC. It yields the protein CASSKGPSSYEQYF.

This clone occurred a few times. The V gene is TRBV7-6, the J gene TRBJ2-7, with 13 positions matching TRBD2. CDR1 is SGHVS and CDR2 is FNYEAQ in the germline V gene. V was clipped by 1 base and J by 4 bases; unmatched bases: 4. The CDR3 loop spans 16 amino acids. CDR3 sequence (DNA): TGTGCCAGCAGCTTAGGGACTAGCGGGGGAATTTACGAGCAGTACTTC. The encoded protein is CASSLGTSGGIYEQYF.

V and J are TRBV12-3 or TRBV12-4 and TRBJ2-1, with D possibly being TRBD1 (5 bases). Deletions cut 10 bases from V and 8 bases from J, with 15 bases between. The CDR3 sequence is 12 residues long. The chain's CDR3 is CATSWGTDEQFF. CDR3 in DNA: TGTGCCACCTCTTGGGGCACGGATGAGCAGTTCTTC.

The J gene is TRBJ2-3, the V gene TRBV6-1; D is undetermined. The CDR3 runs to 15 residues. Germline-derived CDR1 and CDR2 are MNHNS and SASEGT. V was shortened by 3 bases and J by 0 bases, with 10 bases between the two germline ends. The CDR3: CASSEARISTDTQYF. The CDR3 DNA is TGTGCCAGCAGTGAGGCCAGGATTAGCACAGATACGCAGTATTTT.

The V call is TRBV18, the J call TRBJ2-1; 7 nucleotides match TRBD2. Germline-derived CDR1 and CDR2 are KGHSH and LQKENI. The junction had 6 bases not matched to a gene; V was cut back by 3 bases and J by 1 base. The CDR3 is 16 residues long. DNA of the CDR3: TGTGCCAGCTCACCCGTAGCGGGTGGGTCCTACAATGAGCAGTTCTTC. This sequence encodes CASSPVAGGSYNEQFF.

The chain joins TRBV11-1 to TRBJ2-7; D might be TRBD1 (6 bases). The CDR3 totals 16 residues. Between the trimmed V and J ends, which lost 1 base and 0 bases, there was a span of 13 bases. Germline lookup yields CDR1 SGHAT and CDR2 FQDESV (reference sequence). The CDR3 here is CASSLGSRGHSYEQYF. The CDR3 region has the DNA TGTGCCAGCAGCTTAGGAAGCCGGGGACACTCCTACGAGCAGTACTTC.

CDR3 protein: CATSAGTGRVVPQHF. In nucleotides, the CDR3 is TGTGCCACCAGTGCCGGGACAGGCCGCGTCGTGCCCCAGCATTTT. This sequence joins TRBV24-1 and TRBJ1-5, with 8 bases matching TRBD1. The ends lost 5 bases at V and 9 bases at J; junction bases unmatched: 11. This CDR3 has 15 amino acids. Germline CDR1 and CDR2: KGHDR and SFDVKD.

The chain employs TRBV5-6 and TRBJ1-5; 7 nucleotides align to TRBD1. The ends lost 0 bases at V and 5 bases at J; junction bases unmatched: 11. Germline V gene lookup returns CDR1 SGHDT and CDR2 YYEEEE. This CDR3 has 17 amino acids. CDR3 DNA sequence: TGTGCCAGCAGCTTGGTAGGGGGCTCTGCTTCCGATCAGCCCCAGCATTTT. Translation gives CASSLVGGSASDQPQHF.

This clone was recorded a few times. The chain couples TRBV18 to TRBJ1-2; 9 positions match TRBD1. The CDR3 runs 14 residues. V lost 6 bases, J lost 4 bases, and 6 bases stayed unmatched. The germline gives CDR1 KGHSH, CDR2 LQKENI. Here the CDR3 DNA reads TGTGCCAGCTCTTCCGGGACAGGGACCTATGGCTACACCTTC. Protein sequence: CASSSGTGTYGYTF.

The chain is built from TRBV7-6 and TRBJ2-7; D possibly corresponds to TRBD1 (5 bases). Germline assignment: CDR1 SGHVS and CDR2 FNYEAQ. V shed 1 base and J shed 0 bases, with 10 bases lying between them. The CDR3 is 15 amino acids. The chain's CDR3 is CASSLGTGGSYEQYF. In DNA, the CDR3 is TGTGCCAGCAGCTTAGGCACAGGTGGCTCCTACGAGCAGTACTTC.

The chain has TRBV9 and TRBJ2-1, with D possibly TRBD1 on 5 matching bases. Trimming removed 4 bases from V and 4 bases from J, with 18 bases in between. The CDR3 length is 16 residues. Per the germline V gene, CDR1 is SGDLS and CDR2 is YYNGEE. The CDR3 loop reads CASSLLRQGPYNEQFF. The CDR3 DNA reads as TGTGCCAGCAGCCTCCTTAGGCAGGGTCCATACAATGAGCAGTTCTTC.

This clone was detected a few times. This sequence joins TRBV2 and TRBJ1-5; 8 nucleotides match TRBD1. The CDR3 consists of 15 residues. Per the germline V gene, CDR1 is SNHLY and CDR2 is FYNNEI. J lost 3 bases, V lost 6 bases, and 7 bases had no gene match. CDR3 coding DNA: TGTGCCAGCAGCCCCAGGGGGCGCGACAATCAGCCCCAGCATTTT. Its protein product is CASSPRGRDNQPQHF.

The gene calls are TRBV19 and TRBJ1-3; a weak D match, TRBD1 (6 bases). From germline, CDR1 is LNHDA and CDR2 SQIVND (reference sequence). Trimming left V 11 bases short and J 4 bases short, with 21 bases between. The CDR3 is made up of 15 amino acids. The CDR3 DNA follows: TGTGCCGCCCGCCCTCGGGGGGCGGAAGGAAACACCATATATTTT. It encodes CAARPRGAEGNTIYF.

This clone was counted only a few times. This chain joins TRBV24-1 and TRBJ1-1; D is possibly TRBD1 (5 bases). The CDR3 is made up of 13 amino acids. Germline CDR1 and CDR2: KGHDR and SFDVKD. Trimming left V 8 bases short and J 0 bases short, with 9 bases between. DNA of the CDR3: TGTGCCACCAAACACAGGTTGAACACTGAAGCTTTCTTT. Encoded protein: CATKHRLNTEAFF.

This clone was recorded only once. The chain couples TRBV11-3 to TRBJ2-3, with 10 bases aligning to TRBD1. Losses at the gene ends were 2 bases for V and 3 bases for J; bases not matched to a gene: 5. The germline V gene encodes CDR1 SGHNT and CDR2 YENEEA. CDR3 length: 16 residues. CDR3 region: CASSLTGTGATDTQYF. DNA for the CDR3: TGTGCCAGCAGCTTAACCGGGACAGGGGCAACAGATACGCAGTATTTT.

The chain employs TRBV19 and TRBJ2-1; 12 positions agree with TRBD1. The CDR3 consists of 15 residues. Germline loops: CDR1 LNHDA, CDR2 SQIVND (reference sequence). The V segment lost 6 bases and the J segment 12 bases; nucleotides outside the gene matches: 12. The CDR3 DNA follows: TGTGCCAGTAGCCCGGGGACAGGGGGCCGGACGTGGCAGTTCTTC. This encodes CASSPGTGGRTWQFF. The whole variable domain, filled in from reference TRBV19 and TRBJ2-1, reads DGGITQSPKYLFRKEGQNVTLSCEQNLNHDAMYWYRQDPGQGLRLIYYSQIVNDFQKGDIAEGYSVSREKKESFPLTVTSAQKNPTAFYLCASSPGTGGRTWQFFGPGTRLTVL.

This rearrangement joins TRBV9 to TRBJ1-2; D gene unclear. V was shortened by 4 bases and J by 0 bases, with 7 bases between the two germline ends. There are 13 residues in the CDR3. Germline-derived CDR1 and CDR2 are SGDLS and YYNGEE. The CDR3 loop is CASSLPPNYGYTF. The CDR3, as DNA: TGTGCCAGCAGCCTCCCCCCTAACTATGGCTACACCTTC.

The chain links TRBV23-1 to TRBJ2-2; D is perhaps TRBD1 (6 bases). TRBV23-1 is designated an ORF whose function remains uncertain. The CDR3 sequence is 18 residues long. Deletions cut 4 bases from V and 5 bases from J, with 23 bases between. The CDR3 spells CASSPYPLAGVRTGELFF. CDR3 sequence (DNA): TGCGCCAGCAGTCCGTATCCTCTCGCAGGGGTCCGGACCGGGGAGCTGTTTTTT.

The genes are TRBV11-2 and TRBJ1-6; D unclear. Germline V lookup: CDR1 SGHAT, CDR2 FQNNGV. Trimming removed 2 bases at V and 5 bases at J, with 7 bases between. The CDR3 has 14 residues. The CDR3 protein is CASSLFRDNSPLHF. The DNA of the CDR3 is TGTGCCAGCAGCTTATTTCGGGATAATTCACCCCTCCACTTT.

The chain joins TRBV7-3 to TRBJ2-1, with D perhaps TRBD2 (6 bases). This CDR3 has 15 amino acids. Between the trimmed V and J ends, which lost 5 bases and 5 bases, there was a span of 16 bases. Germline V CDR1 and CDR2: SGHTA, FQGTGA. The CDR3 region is CASSRGIRGHNEQFF. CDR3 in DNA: TGTGCCAGCAGCCGGGGGATACGGGGTCACAATGAGCAGTTCTTC.